The 10 T cell receptor beta chains in this list originate from one sample, sequenced in a study of response to subunit inactivated influenza vaccine (dated by TCRdb to the late 2010s). The library was produced with RT-PCR. Instrument on record: Illumina HiSeq 2500. The public sequencing data were trimmed at Q25 with fastp and processed into clonotypes with MiXCR by TCRdb, which kept only in-frame beta chains. Under each unique CDR3 protein, matching rows form one entry showing the most common genes and DNA. This sample lists around 790,000 distinct CDR3 sequences; 20% to 25% were detected once. The top ten clonotypes cover roughly 10% of the sample. The source was PBMCs from blood, collected approximately 5 days after vaccination. Receptor source: a man aged 45-65 years who received an inactivated influenza vaccine. Donor details come from another sample of the same person, matched by shared clones.

The rearrangement links TRBV7-2 to TRBJ2-7; D remains unclear. V lost 1 base to trimming and J lost 2 bases, with 9 bases between them. The CDR3 has 14 residues. Germline V gene lookup returns CDR1 SGHTA and CDR2 FQGNSA. The CDR3 nucleotides read TGTGCCAGCAGCTTAGTTTCCAAGACCTACGAGCAGTACTTC. Encoded protein: CASSLVSKTYEQYF.

This clonotype was found a few times. The rearrangement uses TRBV5-1 and TRBJ2-1; weak D call: TRBD2 (6 bases). This CDR3 is built from 16 residues. V lost 4 bases and J lost 0, with 14 bases in between. Per germline, CDR1 SGHRS and CDR2 YFSETQ. The CDR3 region is CASSPLASSSYNEQFF. CDR3 in DNA: TGCGCCAGCAGCCCGCTAGCGTCGAGCTCCTACAATGAGCAGTTCTTC.

The CDR3 DNA reads TGTGCCAGCAAACGGGGGCTTGGGGCCAACGTCCTGACTTTC. It encodes CASKRGLGANVLTF. The V and J genes are TRBV7-9 and TRBJ2-6; D is perhaps TRBD1 or TRBD2 (6 bases each). Germline V gene lookup returns CDR1 SEHNR and CDR2 FQNEAQ (reference sequence). Trimming took 7 bases from V and 3 from J, leaving 10 bases between them. There are 14 residues in the CDR3.

The V call is TRBV27, the J call TRBJ2-1, with TRBD2 matching 10 bases. This CDR3 contains 15 residues. Germline CDR1 reads MNHEY; CDR2 reads SMNVEV (reference sequence). V lost 5 bases to trimming and J lost 7 bases; unmatched junction nucleotides: 8. The CDR3 loop reads CASSPIPGLANEQFF. In DNA, the CDR3 is TGTGCCAGCAGTCCGATCCCGGGACTAGCGAATGAGCAGTTCTTC.

This clonotype was seen only a few times. The CDR3 DNA sequence: TGTGCCAGCAGCCAGACCGGGGCTAGTGAGCAGTTCTTC. Its translation is CASSQTGASEQFF. This chain joins TRBV9 and TRBJ2-1; possibly TRBD1 or TRBD2 for D (5 bases each). The CDR3 sequence is 13 residues long. Germline V gene data show CDR1 as SGDLS and CDR2 as YYNGEE. Trimming cost V 4 bases and J 9 bases, with 14 bases left between them.

This clonotype was found a few times. The chain combines TRBV4-3 with TRBJ2-1, with a tentative D call TRBD1 (6 bases). Trimming shortened V by 0 bases and J by 9 bases, and 18 bases separated the two germline ends. The germline V gene has CDR1 LGHNA and CDR2 YSLEER. The CDR3 sequence is 16 residues long. The CDR3 sequence: CASSQDPTGPHGEQFF. The CDR3 nucleotides are TGCGCCAGCAGCCAAGATCCCACAGGGCCACACGGTGAGCAGTTCTTC.

The chain recombines TRBV6-2 or TRBV6-3 with TRBJ2-7, with TRBD2 matching over 8 bases. The CDR3 totals 15 residues. The V and J ends lost 5 bases and 2 bases, in that order; junction bases with no gene match: 8. The germline CDR1 and CDR2 sequences are MNHEY and SVGEGT. The CDR3 DNA sequence: TGTGCCAGCAGTAGACCCGGGGGGGACGCCTACGAGCAGTACTTC. It yields the protein CASSRPGGDAYEQYF.

This chain joins TRBV12-3 or TRBV12-4 and TRBJ2-7; D ambiguous. The CDR3 is made up of 14 amino acids. V lost 10 bases and J 2 bases, leaving 18 bases between the germline ends. The CDR3: CATLSGPNTYEQYF. The CDR3 DNA reads TGTGCCACCCTATCAGGACCTAATACCTACGAGCAGTACTTC.

This clonotype was picked up a small number of times. The rearrangement uses TRBV12-3 or TRBV12-4 and TRBJ2-3; perhaps TRBD1 as D (6 bases). V gave up 6 bases and J gave up 1 base, with 14 bases separating them. The CDR3 runs to 15 residues. CDR3 nucleotides: TGTGCCAGCAGGGGGGCGGACCAGGGCACAGATACGCAGTATTTT. Its translation: CASRGADQGTDTQYF.

This clonotype occurred a few times. The chain joins TRBV29-1 to TRBJ1-5; 8 nucleotides agree with TRBD1. J lost 2 bases, V lost 5 bases, and 5 bases had no gene match. Germline CDR1 and CDR2: SQVTM and ANQGSEA. The CDR3 is 14 amino acids. The CDR3, as DNA: TGCAGCGTTCGATTGGGACAGGGCAATCAGCCCCAGCATTTT. Translation gives CSVRLGQGNQPQHF. The variable domain in full, with the rest retrieved from reference TRBV29-1 and TRBJ1-5, is SAVISQKPSRDICQRGTSLTIQCQVDSQVTMMFWYRQQPGQSLTLIATANQGSEATYESGFVIDKFPISRPNLTFSTLTVSNMSPEDSSIYLCSVRLGQGNQPQHFGDGTRLSIL.